This T cell receptor (beta chain) was sequenced for a study of T cells in Graves' hyperthyroidism and ophthalmopathy. Study results and limitations: From stable hyperthyroidism, ophthalmopathy was set apart by a 13 V-J model.

This CDR3 comprises 13 residues. The germline gives CDR1 MNHEY, CDR2 SVGAGI. Amplification of TCR beta CDR3 regions used RNA as the template. During a first-round RT-PCR of the TCR CDR3, the HTBI primer set was used. Via MiXCR, TCRdb re-called the multiplex PCR reads, giving one row per CDR3 protein. This table has a few hundred thousand distinct CDR3 sequences, less than 20% appearing once. Uncontrolled infection, other autoimmune disease, pregnancy or lactation disqualified patients from enrolment. Using 9.5 to 10 ml of fresh peripheral blood, PBMCs were prepared. The sample holds a few counts of this clonotype. What it binds is not known. A read error may explain this, as a much larger clone is one base away.

The TCR originated in a man aged 18-30 years with Graves' ophthalmopathy. The rearrangement joins TRBV6-5 to TRBJ1-1, with no clear D. Sequencing input: blood. In nucleotides, the CDR3 is TGTGCCAGCAGTTACGGCAGAAACACTGAAACTTTCTTT. Its protein is CASSYGRNTETFF.